Listed below are T cell receptor beta chains from one sample, sequenced in a study of cytomegalovirus exposure and HLA in healthy donors. The repertoire was sequenced with immunoSEQ multiplex PCR; TCRdb's copy has only in-frame clones and lacks some. This repertoire shows fewer than 150,000 clones, 70% to 80% found once; its top ten account for more than 4.5%. The sequenced material came from PBMCs. The receptors originated from a woman between 45 and 65 years old in good health and CMV-seronegative. Each CDR3 is given with its conserved first and last residue. The D gene is left open where the match is weak. Clone size is not always given. Where it is, it says once, few, many or a class for expanded clones.

j_gene | abundance | d_gene | v_gene | CDR3aa | CDR3nt
TRBJ1-2 | NA | NA | TRBV10-2 | CASSETGPGGYTF | TGCGCCAGCAGTGAGACAGGGCCAGGTGGCTACACCTTC
TRBJ2-1 | NA | NA | TRBV5-4 | CASSLGTVYNEQFF | TGTGCCAGCAGCTTGGGGACAGTATACAATGAGCAGTTCTTC
TRBJ2-6 | NA | NA | TRBV6-1 | CASRELASGANVLTF | TGTGCCAGCAGGGAGCTGGCCTCTGGGGCCAACGTCCTGACTTTC
TRBJ1-5 | few | NA | TRBV6-6 | CASSSRAPEGQPQHF | TGTGCCAGCAGTTCCCGGGCCCCAGAGGGCCAGCCCCAGCATTTT
TRBJ2-2 | NA | NA | TRBV11-2 | CASSLVRNTGELFF | TGTGCCAGCAGCTTAGTCAGGAACACCGGGGAGCTGTTTTTT
TRBJ2-7 | NA | TRBD1 | TRBV19 | CASSIPGQRGSYEQYF | TGTGCCAGTAGTATCCCGGGACAGCGAGGGAGTTACGAGCAGTACTTC
TRBJ2-1 | few | NA | TRBV19 | CASSIVQRSYNEQFF | TGTGCCAGTAGTATAGTGCAGCGGAGCTACAATGAGCAGTTCTTC
TRBJ1-1 | once | NA | TRBV4-1 | CASSLGRGLRVGAFF | TGCGCCAGCAGTCTAGGCAGGGGTCTCCGGGTTGGAGCTTTCTTT
TRBJ2-1 | NA | TRBD1 | TRBV7-7 | CASSKTTGDNEQFF | TGTGCTAGCAGTAAGACGACAGGGGATAATGAGCAGTTCTTC
TRBJ1-1 | NA | NA | TRBV6-1 | CASREREDTEAFF | TGTGCCAGCAGGGAAAGAGAAGACACTGAAGCTTTCTTT
TRBJ2-1 | NA | NA | TRBV29-1 | CSAIWSSYNEQFF | TGCAGCGCTATTTGGAGCTCCTACAATGAGCAGTTCTTC
TRBJ1-1 | few | NA | TRBV19 | CASKQGPNTEAFF | TGTGCCAGCAAGCAGGGGCCCAACACTGAAGCTTTCTTT
TRBJ1-4 | NA | TRBD1 | TRBV15 | CATSNRDRGNEKLFF | TGTGCCACCAGCAACCGGGACAGGGGAAATGAAAAACTGTTTTTT
TRBJ2-1 | NA | NA | TRBV15 | CATSRVFGPEEGEQFF | TGTGCCACCAGCAGAGTGTTTGGGCCGGAGGAGGGTGAGCAGTTCTTC
TRBJ2-7 | NA | NA | TRBV5-1 | CASSLGTYEQYF | TGCGCCAGCAGCTTGGGTACCTACGAGCAGTACTTC
TRBJ2-1 | NA | TRBD2 | TRBV5-1 | CASSLGSGGFDEQFF | TGCGCCAGCAGCTTGGGCAGCGGGGGTTTTGATGAGCAGTTCTTC
TRBJ2-7 | NA | NA | TRBV21-1 | CASSKGNEVSYEQYF | TGTGCCAGCAGCAAAGGGAATGAGGTTTCCTACGAGCAGTACTTC
TRBJ1-2 | NA | TRBD1 | TRBV9 | CASSGTGWRYGYTF | TGTGCCAGCAGCGGGACAGGTTGGAGGTATGGCTACACCTTC
TRBJ1-5 | once | NA | TRBV15 | CATSRDRGYSNQPQHF | TGTGCCACCAGCAGAGATCGGGGATATAGCAATCAGCCCCAGCATTTT
TRBJ2-2 | NA | TRBD2 | TRBV7-9 | CASSSGERGVTGELFF | TGTGCCAGCAGCTCGGGGGAGCGGGGGGTCACCGGGGAGCTGTTTTTT
TRBJ1-5 | NA | NA | TRBV14 | CASSYRTPKDSNQPQHF | TGTGCCAGCAGCTACAGGACACCTAAGGATAGCAATCAGCCCCAGCATTTT
TRBJ1-3 | NA | NA | TRBV30 | CAWSAGIANTIYF | TGTGCCTGGAGTGCGGGAATAGCCAACACCATATATTTT
TRBJ2-5 | NA | TRBD2 | TRBV11-2 | CASSPAGGPLQETQYF | TGTGCCAGCAGTCCCGCGGGAGGTCCCCTCCAAGAGACCCAGTACTTC
TRBJ2-5 | NA | TRBD2 | TRBV5-1 | CASSFTSGAQGETQYF | TGCGCCAGCAGCTTCACTAGCGGGGCCCAAGGCGAGACCCAGTACTTC
TRBJ2-1 | NA | TRBD1 | TRBV7-9 | CASSHGQGGNEQFF | TGTGCCAGCAGCCATGGACAGGGTGGTAATGAGCAGTTCTTC
TRBJ2-3 | NA | NA | TRBV27 | CASSPSGVEDTQYF | TGTGCCAGCAGTCCGTCGGGGGTAGAAGATACGCAGTATTTT
TRBJ2-7 | NA | TRBD1 | TRBV9 | CASSVGDRGSGEQYF | TGTGCCAGCAGCGTAGGTGACAGGGGGTCGGGCGAGCAGTACTTC
TRBJ2-2 | NA | NA | TRBV5-4 | CASSISASNTGELFF | TGTGCCAGCAGCATTAGCGCCTCGAACACCGGGGAGCTGTTTTTT
TRBJ1-5 | few | NA | TRBV6-1 | CASSDRALPYSNQPQHF | TGTGCCAGCAGTGACAGGGCGCTACCCTATAGCAATCAGCCCCAGCATTTT
TRBJ2-5 | NA | TRBD1 | TRBV4-1 | CASSPTGKETQYF | TGCGCCAGCAGCCCGACAGGGAAAGAGACCCAGTACTTC
TRBJ1-3 | NA | NA | TRBV28 | CASSSPGRSSGNTIYF | TGTGCCAGCAGTTCCCCAGGAAGAAGCTCTGGAAACACCATATATTTT
TRBJ2-7 | NA | TRBD1 | TRBV11-2 | CASSPSGTGAYEQYF | TGTGCCAGCAGCCCTTCCGGGACAGGGGCCTACGAGCAGTACTTC
TRBJ1-1 | NA | NA | TRBV10-3 | CAISKGATEAFF | TGTGCCATCAGTAAAGGGGCGACTGAAGCTTTCTTT
TRBJ1-1 | few | NA | TRBV7-2 | CASSFADMNTEAFF | TGTGCCAGCAGCTTCGCAGATATGAACACTGAAGCTTTCTTT
TRBJ2-3 | NA | NA | TRBV6-1 | CASSEPGGSTDTQYF | TGTGCCAGCAGTGAGCCAGGGGGGAGCACAGATACGCAGTATTTT
TRBJ1-1 | NA | TRBD1 | TRBV7-3 | CASSLSSTGGTEAFF | TGTGCCAGCAGCTTATCCTCTACAGGGGGGACTGAAGCTTTCTTT
TRBJ1-5 | NA | NA | TRBV19 | CAGGWGGGQPQHF | TGTGCCGGGGGGTGGGGGGGAGGGCAGCCCCAGCATTTT
TRBJ1-4 | NA | NA | TRBV5-1 | CASNPSGTGSSEKLFF | TGCGCCAGCAATCCAAGTGGAACAGGCTCCTCTGAAAAACTGTTTTTT
TRBJ1-3 | once | NA | TRBV5-1 | CASSPDTGNTIYF | TGCGCCAGCAGCCCGGACACGGGAAACACCATATATTTT
TRBJ1-3 | NA | NA | TRBV5-6 | CASSLAAGAHSGTGNTIYF | TGTGCCAGCAGCTTGGCCGCTGGGGCCCATTCCGGTACTGGAAACACCATATATTTT
TRBJ2-7 | NA | TRBD1 | TRBV2 | CASRARTGAYEQYF | TGTGCCAGCAGAGCAAGGACAGGAGCCTACGAGCAGTACTTC
TRBJ1-1 | NA | TRBD1 | TRBV10-1 | CASSDLGTGNTEAFF | TGCGCCAGCAGTGATTTAGGGACAGGGAACACTGAAGCTTTCTTT
TRBJ2-2 | NA | NA | TRBV7-8 | CASSPFRVGGNTGELFF | TGTGCCAGCAGCCCATTTCGTGTCGGGGGAAACACCGGGGAGCTGTTTTTT
TRBJ1-4 | NA | TRBD1 | TRBV9 | CASSTRQGQGEKLFF | TGTGCCAGCAGCACCCGACAGGGGCAGGGTGAAAAACTGTTTTTT
TRBJ1-1 | NA | NA | TRBV10-3 | CAISESKGVNTEAFF | TGTGCCATCAGTGAGTCGAAAGGGGTGAACACTGAAGCTTTCTTT
TRBJ2-7 | few | NA | TRBV2 | CASGKAGTLSYEQYF | TGTGCCAGCGGAAAGGCCGGGACACTTTCCTACGAGCAGTACTTC
TRBJ1-3 | NA | NA | TRBV7-8 | CASSSRAVFGNTIYF | TGTGCCAGCAGCTCCCGAGCTGTTTTTGGAAACACCATATATTTT
TRBJ1-5 | few | NA | TRBV6-1 | CASSLKGQGNQPQHF | TGTGCCAGCAGTCTGAAGGGGCAGGGGAACCAGCCCCAGCATTTT
TRBJ1-2 | NA | TRBD1 | TRBV7-9 | CASSDRDRGYGYTF | TGTGCCAGCAGCGACCGGGACAGGGGCTATGGCTACACCTTC
TRBJ2-1 | NA | NA | TRBV4-3 | CASSQEGGNNEQFF | TGCGCCAGCAGCCAAGAAGGCGGGAACAATGAGCAGTTCTTC
TRBJ1-6 | NA | NA | TRBV5-4 | CASSLYREGSPLHF | TGTGCCAGCAGCTTATATCGGGAGGGTTCACCCCTCCACTTT